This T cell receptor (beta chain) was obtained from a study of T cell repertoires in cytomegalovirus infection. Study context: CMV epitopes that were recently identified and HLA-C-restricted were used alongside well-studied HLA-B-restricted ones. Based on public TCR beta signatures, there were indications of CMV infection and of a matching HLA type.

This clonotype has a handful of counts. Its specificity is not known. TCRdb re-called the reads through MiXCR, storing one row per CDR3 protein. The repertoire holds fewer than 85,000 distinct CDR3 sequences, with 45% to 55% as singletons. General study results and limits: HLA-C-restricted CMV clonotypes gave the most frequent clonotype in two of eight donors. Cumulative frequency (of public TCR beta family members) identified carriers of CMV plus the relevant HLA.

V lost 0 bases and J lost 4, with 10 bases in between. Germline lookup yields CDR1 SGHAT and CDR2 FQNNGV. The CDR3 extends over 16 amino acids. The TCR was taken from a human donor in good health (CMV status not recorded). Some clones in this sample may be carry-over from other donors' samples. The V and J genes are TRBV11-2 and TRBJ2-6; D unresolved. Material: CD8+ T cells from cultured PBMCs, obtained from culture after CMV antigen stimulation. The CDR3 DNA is TGTGCCAGCAGCTTAGATCGTCTAGGAGGGGCCAACGTCCTGACTTTC. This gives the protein CASSLDRLGGANVLTF.